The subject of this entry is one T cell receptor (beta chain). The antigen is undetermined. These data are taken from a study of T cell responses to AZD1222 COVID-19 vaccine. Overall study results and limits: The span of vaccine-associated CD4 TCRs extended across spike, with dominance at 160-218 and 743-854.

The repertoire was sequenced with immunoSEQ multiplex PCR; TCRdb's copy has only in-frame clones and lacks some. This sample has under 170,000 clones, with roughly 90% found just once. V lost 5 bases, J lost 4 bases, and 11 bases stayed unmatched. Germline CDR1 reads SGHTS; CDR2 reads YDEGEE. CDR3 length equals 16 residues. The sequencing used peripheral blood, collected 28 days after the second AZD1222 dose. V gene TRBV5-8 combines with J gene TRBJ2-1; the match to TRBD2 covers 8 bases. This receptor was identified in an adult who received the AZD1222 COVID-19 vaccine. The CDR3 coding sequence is TGTGCCAGCAGGACGGGGGGTACTAGCGGTTACAATGAGCAGTTCTTC. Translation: CASRTGGTSGYNEQFF.